One sample yielded the 11 T cell receptor beta chains listed below, sequenced in a study of blood T cells in healthy people across ages. Using a J-beta primer mix together with a sample-barcoded 5' primer, a second PCR was run for about 7 to 12 cycles. TCRdb re-called the 5' RACE reads through MiXCR, storing one row per CDR3 protein. Among roughly 2 million distinct CDR3 sequences listed, around 48% were seen once. Specimen: blood. Receptors originate from a woman aged 40 to 50 in good health.

The rearrangement joins TRBV7-9 to TRBJ1-6, with D hard to call. Germline CDR1 reads SEHNR; CDR2 reads FQNEAQ (reference sequence). The CDR3 covers 14 residues. V lost 0 bases and J 8 bases, leaving 8 bases between the germline ends. The CDR3 spells CASSLAPGDSPLHF. CDR3 sequence (DNA): TGTGCCAGCAGCTTAGCCCCAGGTGATTCACCCCTCCACTTT.

The chain employs TRBV28 and TRBJ2-4; 9 bases match TRBD1. The J call may be in error: the DNA end matches TRBJ2-7 better. CDR3 length: 14 residues. CDR1 is MDHEN and CDR2 is SYDVKM in the germline V gene. The DNA of the CDR3 is TGTGCCAGCAGTTGGACAGGGGCGGCATACGAGCAGTACTTC. It yields the protein CASSWTGAAYEQYF.

The rearrangement links TRBV6-6 to TRBJ2-3; a weak D match, TRBD1 (5 bases). The CDR3 contains 14 residues. V was shortened by 2 bases and J by 6 bases, with 12 bases between the two germline ends. Germline V gives CDR1 MNHNY, CDR2 SVGAGI (reference sequence). Here the CDR3 DNA reads TGTGCCAGCAGTTACAGCAGGGTTGGGGATACGCAGTATTTT. Translated: CASSYSRVGDTQYF.

The chain joins TRBV27 to TRBJ2-3, with TRBD1 as a possible D gene (5 bases). CDR1 MNHEY and CDR2 SMNVEV come from the germline V gene (reference sequence). Trimming shortened V by 1 base and J by 1 base, and 12 bases separated the two germline ends. The CDR3 runs to 16 residues. CDR3 in amino acids: CASSLLQGSGTDTQYF. Written as DNA, the CDR3 is TGTGCCAGCAGTTTATTGCAGGGATCGGGCACAGATACGCAGTATTTT.

Here the CDR3 DNA reads TGCGCCAGCAGCAGCCTTGTGGGAGCAGATACGCAGTATTTT. Translated, it gives CASSSLVGADTQYF. The chain is built from TRBV5-1 and TRBJ2-3, with D possibly TRBD2 on 5 matching bases. Trimming pared 4 bases from V and 4 bases from J, leaving 13 bases between. Germline lookup yields CDR1 SGHRS and CDR2 YFSETQ. The CDR3 extends over 14 amino acids.

This clonotype was found a few times. This chain joins TRBV29-1 and TRBJ2-5, with TRBD1 matching 7 bases. The CDR3 sequence is 15 residues long. The germline gives CDR1 SQVTM, CDR2 ANQGSEA. V dropped 6 bases and J dropped 2; count of bases not matched to a gene: 12. The CDR3 DNA follows: TGCAGCGTCCTCCACAGGGGAATGGGGCAAGAGACCCAGTACTTC. This translates into CSVLHRGMGQETQYF.

The chain employs TRBV5-1 and TRBJ2-1; 9 nucleotides align to TRBD2. Germline values: CDR1 SGHRS, CDR2 YFSETQ. The CDR3 extends over 15 amino acids. V lost 4 bases, J lost 7 bases, and 9 bases stayed unmatched. This CDR3 is CASSGNSGGGNEQFF. CDR3 DNA sequence: TGCGCCAGCAGCGGCAATAGCGGGGGCGGGAATGAGCAGTTCTTC. Drawing the rest from reference TRBV5-1 and TRBJ2-1, the complete variable domain is KAGVTQTPRYLIKTRGQQVTLSCSPISGHRSVSWYQQTPGQGLQFLFEYFSETQRNKGNFPGRFSGRQFSNSRSEMNVSTLELGDSALYLCASSGNSGGGNEQFFGPGTRLTVL.

CDR3 bases: TGTGCCAGCAGCCCTTATCGGATGGGGCCTGAAGAGACCCAGTACTTC. This sequence encodes CASSPYRMGPEETQYF. The genes are TRBV3-1 and TRBJ2-5, with D possibly being TRBD1 (5 bases). CDR3 length equals 16 residues. Germline loops: CDR1 LGHDT, CDR2 YNNKEL (reference sequence). Between the trimmed V and J ends, which lost 4 bases and 3 bases, there was a span of 18 bases.

CDR3 sequence (DNA): TGTGCCAGCAGAGCCGGACTCCCCTCCTACAATGAGCAGTTCTTC. It translates to CASRAGLPSYNEQFF. The chain links TRBV27 to TRBJ2-1; a weak D match, TRBD2 (5 bases). V lost 6 bases and J 0 bases, leaving 12 bases between the germline ends. The CDR3 is 15 amino acids. Germline V CDR1 and CDR2: MNHEY, SMNVEV (reference sequence).

The rearrangement links TRBV18 to TRBJ1-2; 7 bases are shared with TRBD1. Germline V gives CDR1 KGHSH, CDR2 LQKENI. V shed 3 bases and J 4 bases; nucleotides not matched to a gene: 8. The CDR3 totals 15 residues. This CDR3 reads CASSPDRELTYGYTF. For the CDR3, the DNA is TGTGCCAGCTCACCTGACAGGGAGCTCACCTATGGCTACACCTTC. Full variable domain (remainder filled in from reference TRBV18 and TRBJ1-2): NAGVMQNPRHLVRRRGQEARLRCSPMKGHSHVYWYRQLPEEGLKFMVYLQKENIIDESGMPKERFSAEFPKEGPSILRIQQVVRGDSAAYFCASSPDRELTYGYTFGSGTRLTVV.

The chain is built from TRBV28 and TRBJ2-1, with D perhaps matching TRBD1 (5 bases). Germline V gives CDR1 MDHEN, CDR2 SYDVKM. The CDR3 is 12 residues long. The germline V and J ends were trimmed by 10 bases and 4 bases, with 11 bases remaining between them. In DNA form, the CDR3 reads TGTGCCACCGAGACAGTGTACAATGAGCAGTTCTTC. Protein sequence: CATETVYNEQFF.